The following is a TCR beta chain sequence with its context. Its specificity is unknown. Clones were sequenced by immunoSEQ multiplex PCR, and TCRdb holds only the in-frame ones, with some missing. The sample contains around 300,000 clones, approximately 87% of which appear only once. Indicated treatment: some 20 received Ad26.COV2.S at low or high dose, single or two shots; 5 received placebo; per-sample allocation not given. Sampling occurred on day 63 after the first vaccine or placebo injection. The sample comes from a study of Ad26.COV2.S vaccination and SARS-CoV-2 variants. Study-wide findings and caveats: Post-vaccination spike-specific CD8+ and CD4+ T cell responses reportedly had substantial breadth. Possible underestimation of total T cell responses by the TCR breadth and depth analyses was noted.

Material: peripheral blood, obtained in a trial of Ad26.COV2.S vaccine versus placebo. This TCR was recovered from a person aged 18 to 59 who received the Ad26.COV2.S COVID-19 vaccine or a placebo.

CDR3 sequence: CAISEQYEAFF. The CDR3, as DNA: TGTGCCATCAGTGAGCAGTATGAAGCTTTCTTT. The chain links TRBV10-3 to TRBJ1-1; D is unclear. The V gene lost 2 bases and the J gene lost 7 bases, with 5 bases spanning the gap. This CDR3 is built from 11 residues. Germline loops: CDR1 ENHRY, CDR2 SYGVKD.